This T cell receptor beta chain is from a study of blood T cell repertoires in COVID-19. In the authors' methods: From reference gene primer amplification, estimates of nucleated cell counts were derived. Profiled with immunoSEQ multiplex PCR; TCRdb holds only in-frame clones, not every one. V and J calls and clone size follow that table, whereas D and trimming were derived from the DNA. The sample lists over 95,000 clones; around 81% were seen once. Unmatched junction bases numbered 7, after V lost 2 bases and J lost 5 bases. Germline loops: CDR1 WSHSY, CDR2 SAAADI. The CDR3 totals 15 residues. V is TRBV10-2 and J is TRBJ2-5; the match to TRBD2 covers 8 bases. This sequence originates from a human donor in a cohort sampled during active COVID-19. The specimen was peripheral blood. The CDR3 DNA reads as TGCGCCAGCAGTGAGGGACTAGCAGCCCGGGAGACCCAGTACTTC. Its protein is CASSEGLAARETQYF.